These T cell receptor beta chains were read from a single sample in a study of regulatory T cells in long-lasting Graves disease. MiXCR, run by TCRdb on the multiplex PCR reads, gives a single entry per CDR3 protein. The data show approximately 400,000 distinct CDR3 sequences, about 15% seen once. These sequences were also reported in another study, on T cells in Graves' hyperthyroidism and ophthalmopathy.

Sequencing used peripheral blood mononuclear cells (PBMCs), obtained at new diagnosis, from a patient treated with antithyroid drugs. These receptors were taken from a woman aged 25 to 39 with Graves disease. The CDR3 runs from the conserved cysteine through the conserved F or W. Each record gives: CDR3 DNA, CDR3 protein, J gene, D gene, V gene, clone size. D genes are given only for firm matches. Clone size appears in some rows only: once, few, many, or a class for an expanded clone.

CDR3 DNA: TGTGCCAGCAGTACGACAGTTTACAATCAGCCCCAGCATTTT; CDR3 protein: CASSTTVYNQPQHF; J gene: TRBJ1-5; D gene: NA; V gene: TRBV28; clone size: many
CDR3 DNA: TGCGCCAGCAGCGCCAGGGACAGCTACACCGGGGAGCTGTTTTTT; CDR3 protein: CASSARDSYTGELFF; J gene: TRBJ2-2; D gene: TRBD1; V gene: TRBV5-1; clone size: few
CDR3 DNA: TGTGCCAGCAGCTACCAGAGGGCCGACAATGAGCAGTTCTTC; CDR3 protein: CASSYQRADNEQFF; J gene: TRBJ2-1; D gene: NA; V gene: TRBV7-2; clone size: many
CDR3 DNA: TGTGCCAGCAGCCAAAGGGGACAGAAGGGTGAAGCTTTCTTT; CDR3 protein: CASSQRGQKGEAFF; J gene: TRBJ1-1; D gene: TRBD1; V gene: TRBV3-1; clone size: NA
CDR3 DNA: TGTGCCAGCAGCTTCGAAAGGAACACTGAAGCTTTCTTT; CDR3 protein: CASSFERNTEAFF; J gene: TRBJ1-1; D gene: NA; V gene: TRBV7-9; clone size: many
CDR3 DNA: TGTGCCAGCAGCCCACGGACTGGGGGAGACACTGAAGCTTTCTTT; CDR3 protein: CASSPRTGGDTEAFF; J gene: TRBJ1-1; D gene: NA; V gene: TRBV11-2; clone size: many
CDR3 DNA: TGTGCCAGCAGCCCGGTACGCCAAGAGACCCAGTACTTC; CDR3 protein: CASSPVRQETQYF; J gene: TRBJ2-5; D gene: NA; V gene: TRBV5-5; clone size: NA
CDR3 DNA: TGTGCCAGCAAGCCCTGGACGGAGAACACCGGGGAGCTGTTTTTT; CDR3 protein: CASKPWTENTGELFF; J gene: TRBJ2-2; D gene: NA; V gene: TRBV28; clone size: many
CDR3 DNA: TGTGCCAGCCAAAGACAGGGTCCGGGGGGTGAATATGGCTACACCTTC; CDR3 protein: CASQRQGPGGEYGYTF; J gene: TRBJ1-2; D gene: TRBD1; V gene: TRBV25-1; clone size: NA
CDR3 DNA: TGTGCCATCAGTGAGCAGGGTGAGACCCAGTACTTC; CDR3 protein: CAISEQGETQYF; J gene: TRBJ2-5; D gene: NA; V gene: TRBV10-3; clone size: many
CDR3 DNA: TGTGCCAGCAGCCCGGGGACTAGCGCTTCCAATGAGCAGTTCTTC; CDR3 protein: CASSPGTSASNEQFF; J gene: TRBJ2-1; D gene: TRBD2; V gene: TRBV13; clone size: many
CDR3 DNA: TGCGCCAGCAGCTTGGCACAGGGGGCGCCCCCAGATACGCAGTATTTT; CDR3 protein: CASSLAQGAPPDTQYF; J gene: TRBJ2-3; D gene: TRBD1; V gene: TRBV5-1; clone size: many
CDR3 DNA: TGCAGTGCTAGAGATCTCAGCGAAGCCCAGTACTTC; CDR3 protein: CSARDLSEAQYF; J gene: TRBJ2-5; D gene: NA; V gene: TRBV20-1; clone size: many
CDR3 DNA: TGTGCCACCAGTGATGAGGGGTACGGTGAGCAGTTCTTC; CDR3 protein: CATSDEGYGEQFF; J gene: TRBJ2-1; D gene: NA; V gene: TRBV24-1; clone size: many
CDR3 DNA: TGTGCCTGGAGTGTCGACACAGGGGGGGAGACCCAGTACTTC; CDR3 protein: CAWSVDTGGETQYF; J gene: TRBJ2-5; D gene: TRBD1; V gene: TRBV30; clone size: many
CDR3 DNA: TGTGCCAGCAGTTTAAAACCGGGACTAGTCCTTCGGGAGCAGTACTTC; CDR3 protein: CASSLKPGLVLREQYF; J gene: TRBJ2-7; D gene: TRBD2; V gene: TRBV27; clone size: NA
CDR3 DNA: TGTGCCAGCAGCTTCTTAGTCTGGAACTATGGCTACACCTTC; CDR3 protein: CASSFLVWNYGYTF; J gene: TRBJ1-2; D gene: NA; V gene: TRBV11-2; clone size: many
CDR3 DNA: TGTGCCAGCAGTTTTGAAACCTTGACAGGGGGGTCCTACGAGCAGTACTTC; CDR3 protein: CASSFETLTGGSYEQYF; J gene: TRBJ2-7; D gene: TRBD1; V gene: TRBV12-3/TRBV12-4; clone size: many
CDR3 DNA: TGTGCCAGTAGTATAGATGCCGCGTCTCTGACTTCGCCCCAGCATTTT; CDR3 protein: CASSIDAASLTSPQHF; J gene: TRBJ1-5; D gene: NA; V gene: TRBV19; clone size: few
CDR3 DNA: TGTGCCAGCAGCCGCACCGGGGGGCAAGAGACCCAGTACTTC; CDR3 protein: CASSRTGGQETQYF; J gene: TRBJ2-5; D gene: TRBD2; V gene: TRBV11-2; clone size: NA
CDR3 DNA: TGTGCCAGCAGCTTTAGACTACAAACCCTCTACGAGCAGTACTTC; CDR3 protein: CASSFRLQTLYEQYF; J gene: TRBJ2-7; D gene: NA; V gene: TRBV11-2; clone size: many
CDR3 DNA: TGTGCCAGCAGCTGGGGGACAGGGGTCAATCAGCCCCAGCATTTT; CDR3 protein: CASSWGTGVNQPQHF; J gene: TRBJ1-5; D gene: TRBD1; V gene: TRBV5-6; clone size: NA
CDR3 DNA: TGCAGCGTTCGCAGACAGGTTACCACAGATACGCAGTATTTT; CDR3 protein: CSVRRQVTTDTQYF; J gene: TRBJ2-3; D gene: NA; V gene: TRBV29-1; clone size: many
CDR3 DNA: TGCAGTGCTAGAGATCCAAGTACGATGGCGGGGCCTTACAATGAGCAGTTCTTC; CDR3 protein: CSARDPSTMAGPYNEQFF; J gene: TRBJ2-1; D gene: NA; V gene: TRBV20-1; clone size: few
CDR3 DNA: TGTGCCAGCAGCGTAGCCCCCGGCCCGCAGTTCTTC; CDR3 protein: CASSVAPGPQFF; J gene: TRBJ2-1; D gene: NA; V gene: TRBV9; clone size: few
CDR3 DNA: TGTGCCAGCAGTGTGACAACGGACCCTTACTACGAGCAGTACTTC; CDR3 protein: CASSVTTDPYYEQYF; J gene: TRBJ2-7; D gene: NA; V gene: TRBV2; clone size: few
CDR3 DNA: TGTGCCAGCCGCCGCCGGGCAGGGGGACTAGCGAAAGAGACCCAGTACTTC; CDR3 protein: CASRRRAGGLAKETQYF; J gene: TRBJ2-5; D gene: TRBD2; V gene: TRBV27; clone size: NA
CDR3 DNA: TGTGCCAGCAGTAAGGGAGGGGGGTACAATGAGCAGTTCTTC; CDR3 protein: CASSKGGGYNEQFF; J gene: TRBJ2-1; D gene: NA; V gene: TRBV19; clone size: NA
CDR3 DNA: TGTGCCAGCAGTGGGGGATTGGAGCAGCCCCAGCATTTT; CDR3 protein: CASSGGLEQPQHF; J gene: TRBJ1-5; D gene: NA; V gene: TRBV12-3/TRBV12-4; clone size: NA
CDR3 DNA: TGTGCCAGCAGTTCCCCCAGTGGGCGCCAAGAGACCCAGTACTTC; CDR3 protein: CASSSPSGRQETQYF; J gene: TRBJ2-5; D gene: NA; V gene: TRBV28; clone size: few
CDR3 DNA: TGCGCCACCAGCCGGTCGAACACTGAAGCTTTCTTT; CDR3 protein: CATSRSNTEAFF; J gene: TRBJ1-1; D gene: NA; V gene: TRBV15; clone size: few